Listed here are 3 T cell receptor beta chains from one sample, sequenced in a study of shared clonotypes between healthy human individuals. Selected positively for CCR7 and CD45RO-negative, naive CD8 cells excluded terminally differentiated effector memory CD45RA+ cells. Sequencing used immunoSEQ multiplex PCR; TCRdb keeps in-frame clones, though not all of them. The sample includes over 2,000,000 clones, around 93% of them seen just once. Material: naive CD8+ T cells from PBMCs. The origin of the receptors is a man between 18 and 29 years old in good health. Some clones in this sample may be carry-over from other donors' samples.

The V call is TRBV28, the J call TRBJ1-1, with 7 bases that match TRBD1. The CDR3 covers 15 residues. V shed 4 bases and J 5 bases; nucleotides not matched to a gene: 10. The germline V gene encodes CDR1 MDHEN and CDR2 SYDVKM. The CDR3 nucleotides read TGTGCCAGCAGTTCGGGGACAGATTGGGGAACTGAAGCTTTCTTT. This encodes CASSSGTDWGTEAFF.

The V gene is TRBV11-2, the J gene TRBJ2-5, with 10 positions matching TRBD2. The CDR3 spans 17 residues. Unmatched junction bases numbered 19, after V lost 4 bases and J lost 11 bases. The germline V gene encodes CDR1 SGHAT and CDR2 FQNNGV. The CDR3 region has the DNA TGTGCCAGCAGCTCCTATATTTTAGCGGGAGGCTCTTTTGAGCAGTACTTC. This gives the protein CASSSYILAGGSFEQYF.

The V gene is TRBV28, the J gene TRBJ1-2, with 12 bases aligning to TRBD1. The germline CDR1 and CDR2 sequences are MDHEN and SYDVKM. The CDR3 covers 18 residues. J was trimmed by 6 bases and V by 5 bases; bases with no gene match: 16. CDR3: CASSLGTPGTGGAHGYTF. The CDR3 DNA reads TGTGCCAGCAGTCTAGGGACACCAGGGACAGGGGGCGCTCATGGCTACACCTTC.